This T cell receptor beta chain appears in the sequencing data of a study of T cell responses to AZD1222 COVID-19 vaccine listed by TCRdb under 2021. As for the study more broadly: AZD1222 recipients given second doses at about 4 weeks or at about 12 weeks were pooled, since spike-specific TCR depth and breadth were not found to differ between the two schedules. A total of about 230 trial participants underwent TCR sequencing, of whom roughly 210 received two doses of AZD1222 and about 25 received two doses of the MenACWY control vaccine. Trial participants were enrolled by age into subgroups of 18-55, 56-69 and 70-plus years, and approximately 150, 30 and 60 TCR-sequenced participants, respectively, were included in these subgroups.

The CDR3 regions of human TCRbeta chains were analyzed by immunosequencing. The original pipeline was this. Repertoire TCRs were matched against a reference library of SARS-CoV-2-specific TCRs generated with the MIRA antigen-specificity platform. Breadth was defined as the fraction of unique TCRs that were SARS-CoV-2-associated, and depth was defined as the fraction of total T cells that were SARS-CoV-2-associated. Using the MIRA data, each spike-specific TCR was assigned both to the spike region to which the TCR was reactive and to a CD4 or CD8 class. Log10-transformed breadth and depth values were compared by one-way ANOVA with Sidak's multiple comparisons tests. Held by TCRdb, this immuneACCESS table contains in-frame sequences only and omits some clones. Under half of the omission traces to an unresolved V gene where checked; the cause of the rest is unknown. V and J calls and clone size are given by that table; D and trimming were obtained from the DNA. The sample contains 150,000 to 200,000 clones, around 92% of them found a single time. The ten top clones hold about 2.3% of the sample.

V loses 2 bases of germline sequence and J loses 2 bases, and the interval between the two ends is 7 bases. The germline V gene encodes CDR1 MNHEY and CDR2 SMNVEV (reference sequence). The CDR3 starts with the cysteine, ends with the phenylalanine, and has 14 residues. Only the CDR3 DNA is retained, 42 bases long and in frame from the first base. The paper's findings and limits, for the study overall: Because no day 14 peak-response samples were available, the repertoires could be characterized only after the peak T cell response. The vaccine-associated CD4 TCRs covered the entire spike protein, and the dominant responses fell in regions 160-218 and 743-854. After two AZD1222 doses, spike-specific TCR breadth and depth were significantly higher than at day 0 and than in MenACWY recipients. The 56-69-year group was small, and its depth increase did not reach significance, likely because of low power. Participants were mostly white British, with more females than males. The authors suggested clonal diversity may have been underestimated. Conclusions about previously exposed vaccinees are limited because only six or seven AZD1222 recipients were SARS-CoV-2 seropositive at baseline. Nearly half of unique spike-specific TCRs reportedly recognized epitopes outside regions mutated in the B.1.351 and B.1.1.7 variants.

Concerning this clone: The antigen this receptor binds is unknown. Qualities for individual bases were not recorded, and no much larger clone is one base off.

What this sample's time point label stands for: baseline before first vaccination. The vaccinee samples were drawn from two UK trials, COV001 and COV002, one of which was a single-blind randomized controlled phase 2/3 trial testing AZD1222 (ChAdOx1 nCoV-19) in healthy adults. Trial participant PBMC samples were collected at day 0 and day 28 after the second dose for TCRbeta chain sequencing. This receptor was taken from an adult in good health. The input for sequencing was peripheral blood, taken on day 0 of AZD1222 vaccination. The receptor chain draws on TRBV27 and TRBJ1-3, with the D gene too uncertain to name. The CDR3 region has the sequence CASSLGGAGNTIYF. At the DNA level, the sequence is TGTGCCAGCAGTTTAGGAGGAGCTGGAAACACCATATATTTT.